This T cell receptor (beta chain) was recovered during a study of T cell responses to AZD1222 COVID-19 vaccine. The assay was immunoSEQ multiplex PCR, and TCRdb's table has in-frame clones only and misses some. The table records about 120,000 clones, 85% to 90% of them present only once. With regard to this clone: Its antigen is unidentified.

Study-wide findings and caveats: Most donors were white British and more were female, and clonal diversity was possibly underestimated. Distributed over spike, vaccine-associated CD4 TCRs predominated at 160-218 and 743-854.

After removal of 8 bases from V and 10 bases from J, the junction contained 10 bases not matched to a gene. The CDR3 extends over 13 amino acids. Germline CDR1 SGHTA, CDR2 FQGNSA. The gene calls are TRBV7-2 and TRBJ1-5; 8 bases map to TRBD1. The clonotype comes from an adult in good health. The starting material was peripheral blood, obtained on day 0 of AZD1222 vaccination. The CDR3 spells CASSGTGDRPQHF. The CDR3 nucleotides are TGTGCCAGCTCTGGGACAGGCGATCGACCCCAGCATTTT.